The 18 T cell receptor beta chains reported below all come from one sample, sequenced in a study of OX40 agonist ivuxolimab in advanced cancers. Generated by immunoSEQ multiplex PCR, the TCRdb table keeps only in-frame clones and is missing some. The sample includes roughly 77,000 clones, more than 65% of them seen just once. The sample was CD4+ or CD8+ T cells sorted from blood, taken in a trial of the OX40 agonist ivuxolimab. The source of these receptors is an adult with an advanced solid tumor such as melanoma, head and neck, liver or kidney cancer.

J is TRBJ1-5 and V is TRBV19; 12 nucleotides line up with TRBD1. Germline CDR1 reads LNHDA; CDR2 reads SQIVND (reference sequence). CDR3 length: 19 residues. With V trimmed by 4 bases and J by 0 bases, 10 bases remained unmatched. The CDR3 region is CASSKIPGQGAVSNQPQHF. The CDR3 coding sequence is TGTGCCAGTAGTAAAATACCGGGACAGGGGGCTGTTAGCAATCAGCCCCAGCATTTT. The variable domain in full, with the rest retrieved from reference TRBV19 and TRBJ1-5, is DGGITQSPKYLFRKEGQNVTLSCEQNLNHDAMYWYRQDPGQGLRLIYYSQIVNDFQKGDIAEGYSVSREKKESFPLTVTSAQKNPTAFYLCASSKIPGQGAVSNQPQHFGDGTRLSIL.

V gene TRBV12-5 combines with J gene TRBJ2-2, with D unresolved. V was cut by 6 bases and J by 2 bases, with 10 bases left in between. The V gene's germline CDR1 is LGHNT and CDR2 FRNRAP. This CDR3 contains 14 residues. The CDR3 region has the DNA TGTGCTAGTGGCCTGTCGGGTAACACCGGGGAGCTGTTTTTT. Its translation is CASGLSGNTGELFF.

As concerns this clone: Additional DNA sequences in this sample encode the identical CDR3. The rearrangement joins TRBV6-4 to TRBJ1-5; a possible D gene is TRBD1 (6 bases). The germline V gene has CDR1 MRHNA and CDR2 SNTAGT. V gave up 3 bases and J gave up 4 bases, with 7 bases separating them. The length of the CDR3 is 13 residues. CDR3 sequence (DNA): TGTGCCAGCAGTGAGGGGGCAAATCAGCCCCAGCATTTT. It encodes CASSEGANQPQHF.

Sample share makes this clone medium-sized. V is TRBV6-1 and J is TRBJ1-5, with D tentatively TRBD1 (6 bases). Per the germline V gene, CDR1 is MNHNS and CDR2 is SASEGT. This CDR3 spans 15 amino acids. V gave up 1 base and J gave up 2 bases, with 9 bases separating them. CDR3 DNA sequence: TGTGCCAGCAGTGAAGTTGCAGGGGGCAATCAGCCCCAGCATTTT. Residues: CASSEVAGGNQPQHF.

This rearrangement joins TRBV19 to TRBJ1-4; TRBD1 matches 9 bases. Germline values: CDR1 LNHDA, CDR2 SQIVND (reference sequence). Trimming took 6 bases from V and 5 from J; bases not matched to a gene: 13. The CDR3 loop spans 17 amino acids. The CDR3 here is CASRRTGVMRLNEKLFF. The CDR3 DNA sequence: TGTGCCAGTAGAAGGACAGGGGTAATGCGCCTCAATGAAAAACTGTTTTTT.

J is TRBJ1-2 and V is TRBV18, with D perhaps matching TRBD1 (5 bases). Deletions cut 3 bases from V and 0 bases from J, with 17 bases between. The CDR3 runs 17 residues. CDR1 and CDR2 (germline): KGHSH, LQKENI. CDR3 protein: CASSPRSGTSANYGYTF. Written as DNA, the CDR3 is TGTGCCAGCTCACCCAGAAGCGGGACGTCAGCTAACTATGGCTACACCTTC.

This sequence joins TRBV29-1 and TRBJ2-1, with TRBD1 matching 11 bases. Germline trimming cut 6 bases from V and 6 bases from J; bases unmatched to any gene: 7. Germline values: CDR1 SQVTM, CDR2 ANQGSEA. The CDR3 consists of 14 residues. CDR3 region: CSVVGQGDGNEQFF. DNA of the CDR3: TGCAGCGTAGTGGGACAGGGGGATGGCAATGAGCAGTTCTTC.

This chain joins TRBV7-9 and TRBJ2-5; 9 bases are a match to TRBD2. Per the germline V gene, CDR1 is SEHNR and CDR2 is FQNEAQ (reference sequence). The CDR3 covers 15 residues. J lost 4 bases, V lost 4 bases, and 7 bases had no gene match. The CDR3 loop is CASSSSGTSTETQYF. DNA of the CDR3: TGTGCCAGCAGCTCGTCCGGGACTAGCACAGAGACCCAGTACTTC.

The V gene is TRBV6-5, the J gene TRBJ2-1; D is uncertain. CDR1 and CDR2 from the germline V gene are MNHEY and SVGAGI. The CDR3 spans 13 residues. Trimming stripped 0 bases from V and 12 bases from J, with 12 bases between. As DNA, the CDR3 is TGTGCCAGCAGTTACTCGATCGGTTCCGGGCAGTTCTTC. Translating gives CASSYSIGSGQFF.

This chain joins TRBV2 and TRBJ1-4; D perhaps matches TRBD1 (6 bases). V was shortened by 6 bases and J by 6 bases, with 11 bases between the two germline ends. The CDR3 is 13 residues long. Germline assignment: CDR1 SNHLY and CDR2 FYNNEI. The CDR3 sequence is CASRRDMDEKLFF. As DNA, the CDR3 is TGTGCCAGCAGACGGGACATGGATGAAAAACTGTTTTTT.

V gene TRBV4-3 combines with J gene TRBJ2-5; 7 bases fit TRBD2. The germline V gene encodes CDR1 LGHNA and CDR2 YSLEER. CDR3 length: 16 amino acids. The V segment lost 0 bases and the J segment 5 bases; nucleotides outside the gene matches: 9. CDR3 sequence: CASSQDPAGAGETQYF. Written as DNA, the CDR3 is TGCGCCAGCAGCCAAGATCCCGCGGGAGCGGGGGAGACCCAGTACTTC.

This sequence joins TRBV27 and TRBJ2-3; 9 positions agree with TRBD2. The germline V gene encodes CDR1 MNHEY and CDR2 SMNVEV (reference sequence). The CDR3 consists of 18 residues. With V trimmed by 5 bases and J by 2 bases, 14 bases remained unmatched. The CDR3 here is CASSRASGGTEYTDTQYF. The DNA of the CDR3 is TGTGCCAGCAGTCGGGCCAGCGGGGGGACCGAGTACACAGATACGCAGTATTTT.

The gene calls are TRBV18 and TRBJ1-4; D may be TRBD1 (5 bases). The length of the CDR3 is 13 residues. V was trimmed by 9 bases and J by 3 bases, leaving 11 bases between them. Germline V CDR1 and CDR2: KGHSH, LQKENI. CDR3: CASSGRSNEKLFF. The CDR3 DNA reads as TGTGCCAGTTCAGGGCGGTCTAATGAAAAACTGTTTTTT.

This clone was found many times. The rearrangement links TRBV2 to TRBJ2-3; D is undetermined. Deletions cut 6 bases from V and 4 bases from J, with 8 bases between. Germline CDR1 and CDR2: SNHLY and FYNNEI. The CDR3 has 12 amino acids. The CDR3 sequence is CASSYSSDTQYF. The CDR3 DNA reads TGTGCCAGCAGCTATAGCTCAGATACGCAGTATTTT. Using reference TRBV2 and TRBJ2-3 for the parts outside the CDR3, the full variable domain is EPEVTQTPSHQVTQMGQEVILRCVPISNHLYFYWYRQILGQKVEFLVSFYNNEISEKSEIFDDQFSVERPDGSNFTLKIRSTKLEDSAMYFCASSYSSDTQYFGPGTRLTVL.

The rearrangement links TRBV4-3 to TRBJ1-1, with D hard to call. V lost 0 bases to trimming and J lost 5 bases, with 10 bases between them. The CDR3 contains 14 residues. Germline CDR1 reads LGHNA; CDR2 reads YSLEER. The CDR3 sequence is CASSQEMGKTEAFF. The CDR3 nucleotides are TGCGCCAGCAGCCAAGAGATGGGGAAGACTGAAGCTTTCTTT.

The chain combines TRBV11-2 with TRBJ1-3; 7 positions match TRBD1. CDR1 is SGHAT and CDR2 is FQNNGV in the germline V gene. The ends lost 5 bases at V and 3 bases at J; junction bases unmatched: 7. The CDR3 runs 15 residues. The DNA of the CDR3 is TGTGCCAGCAGCCCAGAGGGGGCTTATGGAAACACCATATATTTT. Translation gives CASSPEGAYGNTIYF.

V gene TRBV4-3 combines with J gene TRBJ1-1, with D hard to call. CDR1 is LGHNA and CDR2 is YSLEER in the germline V gene. The CDR3 extends over 10 amino acids. With 6 bases removed from V and 5 bases from J, the gap between germline ends came to 4 bases. The CDR3 bases are TGCGCCAGCAGGGGGACTGAAGCTTTCTTT. Protein product: CASRGTEAFF.

V is TRBV11-1 and J is TRBJ2-5; D tentatively fits TRBD1 or TRBD2 (6 bases each). V was trimmed by 5 bases and J by 2 bases, leaving 9 bases between them. Looked up from germline, CDR1 is SGHAT and CDR2 is FQDESV (reference sequence). The CDR3 spans 13 residues. CDR3 amino acids: CASSLGGQETQYF. CDR3 coding DNA: TGTGCCAGCAGCCTAGGGGGGCAAGAGACCCAGTACTTC.